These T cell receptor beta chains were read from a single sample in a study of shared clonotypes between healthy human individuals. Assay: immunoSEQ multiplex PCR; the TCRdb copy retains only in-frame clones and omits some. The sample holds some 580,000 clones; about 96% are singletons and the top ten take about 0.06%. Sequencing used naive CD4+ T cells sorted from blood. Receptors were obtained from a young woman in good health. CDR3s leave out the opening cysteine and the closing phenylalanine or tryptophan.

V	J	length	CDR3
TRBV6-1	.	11	ASSGGGIYEQY
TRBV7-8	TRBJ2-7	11	ASSTRRAYEQY
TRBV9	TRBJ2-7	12	ASSVGTGNYEQY
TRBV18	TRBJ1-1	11	ASSVTANTEAF
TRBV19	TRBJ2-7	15	ASSRPPGQGMMNEQY
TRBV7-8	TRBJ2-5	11	ASSHRVSETQY
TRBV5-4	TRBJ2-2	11	ASSLEAAGELF
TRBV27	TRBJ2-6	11	ASGTSGANVLT
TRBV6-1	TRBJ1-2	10	ASSDTGYGYT
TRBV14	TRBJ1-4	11	ASSPIRQGILF
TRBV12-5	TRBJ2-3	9	ASGDTDTQY
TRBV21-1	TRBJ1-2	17	ASSKIGDTAIPRIYGYT
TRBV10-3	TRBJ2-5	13	AISEQDRGGETQY
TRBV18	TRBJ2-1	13	ASSYIAGGYNEQF
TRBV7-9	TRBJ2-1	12	ASSLAGPYNEQF
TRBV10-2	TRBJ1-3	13	ATTGTGTSGNTIY
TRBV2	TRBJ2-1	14	ASSELLLAPDNEQF
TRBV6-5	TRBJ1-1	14	ASSYSAGGMNTEAF
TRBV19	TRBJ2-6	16	ASSIQGTGASGANVLT
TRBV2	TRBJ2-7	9	ASIGGYEQY
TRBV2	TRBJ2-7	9	ASGQTYEQY
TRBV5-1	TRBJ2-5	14	ASSYSRGGVKETQY
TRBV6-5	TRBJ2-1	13	ASSKGTSGRNEQF
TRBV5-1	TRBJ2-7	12	ASRRQGGVDEQY
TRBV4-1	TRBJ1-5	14	ASSHDWTARNQPQH
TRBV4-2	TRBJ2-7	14	ASSPKGIAGEYEQY
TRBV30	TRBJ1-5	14	AWSRGQNLHNQPQH
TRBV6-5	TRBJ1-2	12	ASQSREANYGYT
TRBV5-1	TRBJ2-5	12	ASSMDRDQETQY
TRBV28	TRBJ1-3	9	ASSLNLGLD
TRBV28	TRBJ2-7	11	ASRRHSTYEQY
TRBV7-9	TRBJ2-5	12	ASRGLAGVETQY
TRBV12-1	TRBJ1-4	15	ASSFRDRPQPNEKLF
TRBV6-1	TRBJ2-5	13	ASRAGTSGSETQY
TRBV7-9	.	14	ASSLGSGFRSYEQY
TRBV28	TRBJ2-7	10	ASKSGSYEQY
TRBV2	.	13	ASREGTGSSYEQY
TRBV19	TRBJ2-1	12	ASSGAPSYNEQF
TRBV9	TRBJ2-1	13	ASSVDRGNRDEQF
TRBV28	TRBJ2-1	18	ASSLPPLGIRPNSYNEQF
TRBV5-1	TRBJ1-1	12	ASSLSQTNTEAF
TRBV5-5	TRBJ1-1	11	ASSFVENTEAF
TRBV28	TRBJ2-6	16	ASSYSGTGSSGANVLT
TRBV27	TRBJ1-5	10	ASSFNNQPQH
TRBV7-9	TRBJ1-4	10	ASSLVAEKLF